This T cell receptor (beta chain) appears in the sequencing data of a study of shared clonotypes between healthy human individuals. Free of recent acute infections or vaccinations, the donors were healthy HIV-negative adults. Splitting the CD4+ cells yielded a CD45RA+ naive subset and a CD45RA-negative memory subset. TCRdb keeps only in-frame clones here, not all; method: immunoSEQ multiplex PCR. There are about 300,000 clones in the sample; about 74% occur only once, and over 9% lies in the top ten. Sequencing was carried out using memory CD4+ T cells sorted from blood. Subset given: CD45RA-negative fraction. The source of this sequence is a man aged 25-40 years in good health.

The CDR3 loop is CASSPRGSGSFTDTQYF. The CDR3 region has the DNA TGCGCCAGCAGCCCCCGGGGTAGCGGGAGTTTCACAGATACGCAGTATTTT. The gene calls are TRBV5-1 and TRBJ2-3, with 9 nucleotides matching TRBD2. CDR3 length equals 17 residues. Germline assignment: CDR1 SGHRS and CDR2 YFSETQ. The V segment lost 4 bases and the J segment 2 bases; nucleotides outside the gene matches: 11.